This T cell receptor (beta chain) emerged from a study of blood T cell repertoires in COVID-19. Seattle researchers signed up patients amid active infection and tracked them longitudinally. Trimming at V came to 6 bases and at J to 4 bases, leaving 8 bases not matched to a gene. The V gene's germline CDR1 is LGHNA and CDR2 YNFKEQ. The CDR3 totals 15 residues. Only in-frame clones appear in the TCRdb table, and some are missing; sequencing was by immunoSEQ multiplex PCR. The profile shows approximately 97,000 clones, almost 90% of them singletons. The sample taken for sequencing was peripheral blood. The chain carries TRBV4-2 and TRBJ2-3; TRBD2 agrees at 9 bases. This sequence originates from a man between 50 and 59 years old with COVID-19, enrolled during active disease. The CDR3 protein is CASRSDAGGADTQYF. For the CDR3, the DNA is TGTGCCAGCAGATCTGATGCGGGGGGGGCAGATACGCAGTATTTT.